This T cell receptor (beta chain) was sequenced for a study of CD8 T cells in ankylosing spondylitis. MiXCR, run by TCRdb on the 5' RACE reads, gives a single entry per CDR3 protein. The repertoire includes some 200,000 distinct CDR3 sequences, about 6.7% of them detected once, and approximately 15% sits in the top ten. A note on this clonotype: Its matching antigen is unknown.

The V end lost 1 base, the J end lost 1 base, and 12 bases lay between the germline ends. The CDR3 is made up of 16 amino acids. CDR1 and CDR2 from the germline V gene are SGHVS and FNYEAQ. Study results and limitations: What appeared characteristic of ankylosing spondylitis blood was a TCR beta motif of 7 or 8 highly homologous variants.

V is TRBV7-6 and J is TRBJ2-3, with no clear D. Sequencing was carried out using blood, either unsorted or a sorted T cell fraction (not recorded which). The source is a male donor with ankylosing spondylitis. CDR3 nucleotide sequence: TGTGCCAGCAGCTTAGTCGGCGGCTTTGGCACAGATACGCAGTATTTT. Residues: CASSLVGGFGTDTQYF. Looking up the rest from reference TRBV7-6 and TRBJ2-3 gives the full variable domain: GAGVSQSPRYKVTKRGQDVALRCDPISGHVSLYWYRQALGQGPEFLTYFNYEAQQDKSGLPNDRFSAERPEGSISTLTIQRTEQRDSAMYRCASSLVGGFGTDTQYFGPGTRLTVL.